What follows are 15 T cell receptor beta chains derived from one specimen sequenced in a study of blood T cell repertoires in COVID-19. Data came from immunoSEQ multiplex PCR; TCRdb stores just in-frame clones and leaves some out. The sample carries 150,000 to 180,000 clones, roughly 81% recorded once. Specimen: peripheral blood. All receptors come from a woman in her fifties or sixties with COVID-19, enrolled during active disease.

The chain has TRBV5-1 and TRBJ2-3; 7 nucleotides match TRBD2. The CDR3 covers 15 residues. After removal of 0 bases from V and 7 bases from J, the junction contained 8 bases not matched to a gene. Germline V gene data show CDR1 as SGHRS and CDR2 as YFSETQ. CDR3 region: CASSLEGGPPHTQYF. The CDR3 DNA is TGCGCCAGCAGCTTGGAGGGAGGGCCTCCCCATACGCAGTATTTT.

This sequence joins TRBV9 and TRBJ2-1; D perhaps matches TRBD2 (5 bases). The V gene's germline CDR1 is SGDLS and CDR2 YYNGEE. This CDR3 is 14 amino acids long. The V gene lost 1 base and the J gene lost 7 bases, with 12 bases spanning the gap. CDR3 DNA sequence: TGTGCCAGCAGCGTAATCGGGGTCGAGAATGAGCAGTTCTTC. It yields the protein CASSVIGVENEQFF.

CDR3 sequence: CASNPSGAVRETQYF. The CDR3 DNA sequence: TGTGCCAGCAATCCTAGCGGGGCGGTTAGGGAGACCCAGTACTTC. The chain joins TRBV6-5 to TRBJ2-5, with 9 bases identical to TRBD2. Germline CDR1 and CDR2: MNHEY and SVGAGI. After removal of 7 bases from V and 5 bases from J, the junction contained 11 bases not matched to a gene. The CDR3 contains 15 residues.

The rearrangement joins TRBV18 to TRBJ1-3; 9 positions match TRBD1. The CDR3 totals 14 residues. J was trimmed by 7 bases and V by 3 bases; bases with no gene match: 4. Germline values: CDR1 KGHSH, CDR2 LQKENI. The CDR3, as DNA: TGTGCCAGCTCACCGGGGACAGGGTGGAACACCATATATTTT. It is translated as CASSPGTGWNTIYF. Looking up the rest from reference TRBV18 and TRBJ1-3 gives the full variable domain: NAGVMQNPRHLVRRRGQEARLRCSPMKGHSHVYWYRQLPEEGLKFMVYLQKENIIDESGMPKERFSAEFPKEGPSILRIQQVVRGDSAAYFCASSPGTGWNTIYFGEGSWLTVV.

This chain connects TRBV11-3 to TRBJ2-2; 8 nucleotides agree with TRBD2. CDR3 length: 17 amino acids. V lost 1 base, J lost 2 bases, and 6 bases stayed unmatched. Per germline, CDR1 SGHNT and CDR2 YENEEA. In nucleotides, the CDR3 is TGTGCCAGCAGCTTAGTGGCGGGAGGATTTAACACCGGGGAGCTGTTTTTT. Protein sequence: CASSLVAGGFNTGELFF.

The chain combines TRBV20-1 with TRBJ1-1; D is undetermined. CDR3 length: 12 residues. From germline, CDR1 is DFQATT and CDR2 SNEGSKA (reference sequence). Between the trimmed V and J ends, which lost 3 bases and 3 bases, there was a span of 8 bases. The CDR3 loop is CSASVEHTEAFF. For the CDR3, the DNA is TGCAGTGCTAGTGTTGAGCACACTGAAGCTTTCTTT.

This chain connects TRBV27 to TRBJ2-5, with a tentative D call TRBD1 (5 bases). This CDR3 is built from 13 residues. Trimming removed 3 bases at V and 7 bases at J, with 12 bases between. CDR1 and CDR2 from the germline V gene are MNHEY and SMNVEV (reference sequence). Written as DNA, the CDR3 is TGTGCCAGCAGTTTTCAAGGGGTCGGGACCCAGTACTTC. Translated, it gives CASSFQGVGTQYF.

V and J are TRBV10-3 and TRBJ1-2, with D tentatively TRBD1 (5 bases). V lost 2 bases and J lost 6, with 10 bases in between. This CDR3 region has 13 residues. CDR1 is ENHRY and CDR2 is SYGVKD in the germline V gene. The CDR3 loop reads CAISETQGHGYTF. CDR3 DNA sequence: TGTGCCATCAGTGAGACCCAGGGCCATGGCTACACCTTC.

This chain links TRBV7-2 with TRBJ2-6; D remains ambiguous. Trimming removed 5 bases from V and 0 bases from J, with 11 bases in between. The germline CDR1 and CDR2 sequences are SGHTA and FQGNSA. This CDR3 has 16 amino acids. This chain's CDR3 is CASSPRVLSGANVLTF. Written as DNA, the CDR3 is TGTGCCAGCAGCCCCCGGGTTCTCTCTGGGGCCAACGTCCTGACTTTC.

V gene TRBV6-5 combines with J gene TRBJ2-2; the match to TRBD1 covers 7 bases. This CDR3 comprises 13 residues. Germline CDR1 is MNHEY and CDR2 is SVGAGI. V lost 8 bases, J lost 5 bases, and 5 bases stayed unmatched. The CDR3 region has the DNA TGTGCCAGCCAGGGGGAGTGGACCGGGGAGCTGTTTTTT. Amino acids: CASQGEWTGELFF.

This clone was counted only a few times. This chain connects TRBV11-2 to TRBJ1-4; 8 bases fit TRBD1. V trimming: 5 bases; J trimming: 7 bases; junction bases outside the gene matches: 9. The CDR3 covers 15 residues. CDR1 SGHAT and CDR2 FQNNGV come from the germline V gene. DNA of the CDR3: TGTGCCAGCAGCCGATCAGGGGGCCAGGGTGAAAAACTGTTTTTT. It is translated as CASSRSGGQGEKLFF.

This chain uses TRBV3-1 (or the pseudogene TRBV3-2) with TRBJ1-6; perhaps TRBD1 as D (5 bases). CDR3 size: 15 residues. V was cut by 1 base and J by 8 bases, with 12 bases left in between. CDR1 is LGHDT, CDR2 YNNKEL, per germline (reference sequence). CDR3 sequence reads: CASSQVGGSHSPLHF. The CDR3 DNA is TGTGCCAGCAGCCAAGTTGGGGGGTCGCATTCACCCCTCCACTTT.

This clone has more than one count but fewer than ten. The gene calls are TRBV7-9 and TRBJ2-3, with 7 bases matching TRBD1. The germline CDR1 and CDR2 sequences are SEHNR and FQNEAQ (reference sequence). This CDR3 contains 15 residues. The V segment lost 1 base and the J segment 4 bases; nucleotides outside the gene matches: 5. The chain's CDR3 is CASSLVAGGSDTQYF. CDR3 bases: TGTGCCAGCAGCTTAGTGGCAGGGGGTTCAGATACGCAGTATTTT.

The rearrangement uses TRBV24-1 and TRBJ2-1, with D hard to call. The V end was cut by 3 bases, the J end by 0 bases, with 11 bases between. This CDR3 contains 16 residues. Germline V gene lookup returns CDR1 KGHDR and CDR2 SFDVKD. The CDR3 region is CATSDGEASSYNEQFF. The CDR3 DNA follows: TGTGCCACCAGTGATGGTGAAGCGAGCTCCTACAATGAGCAGTTCTTC.

This chain links TRBV4-1 with TRBJ1-2, with D tentatively TRBD1 (5 bases). This CDR3 is 17 amino acids long. Germline V CDR1 and CDR2: MGHRA, YSYEKL. Trimming pared 0 bases from V and 1 base from J, leaving 15 bases between. CDR3 DNA: TGCGCCAGCAGCCAAGAGGGGTCGGGGGTATTTAACTATGGCTACACCTTC. This gives the protein CASSQEGSGVFNYGYTF.